The text below deals with one T cell receptor (beta chain). The antigen remains unidentified. The data are from a study of cytomegalovirus exposure and HLA in healthy donors. Broader study findings: Links to common viral pathogens appeared, in a later analysis, for several of the most significant clusters. Among the CMV-associated chains, three were confirmed in vitro as specific for CMV antigens. Presence/absence analyses took donor sequencing depth as roughly uniform. Most TCR sequences showed up rarely, but some public TCRs showed up in many donors.

Vbeta (60) and Jbeta (13) primers were used in the PCR. Produced via immunoSEQ multiplex PCR; TCRdb's table is partial and in-frame only. Of approximately 190,000 clones listed, under 70% are singletons. The source material was PBMCs. This clonotype originated in a man in his forties or fifties in good health and CMV-seropositive.

The CDR3 DNA is TGTGCCAGTAGTATTGAAGGAGGACAGGGATCGGCTTTCTTT. Protein: CASSIEGGQGSAFF. The chain employs TRBV19 and TRBJ1-1; TRBD1 aligns across 8 bases. Trimming cost V 3 bases and J 11 bases; bases outside gene matches: 11. The CDR3 is 14 amino acids. Germline V gene data show CDR1 as LNHDA and CDR2 as SQIVND (reference sequence).